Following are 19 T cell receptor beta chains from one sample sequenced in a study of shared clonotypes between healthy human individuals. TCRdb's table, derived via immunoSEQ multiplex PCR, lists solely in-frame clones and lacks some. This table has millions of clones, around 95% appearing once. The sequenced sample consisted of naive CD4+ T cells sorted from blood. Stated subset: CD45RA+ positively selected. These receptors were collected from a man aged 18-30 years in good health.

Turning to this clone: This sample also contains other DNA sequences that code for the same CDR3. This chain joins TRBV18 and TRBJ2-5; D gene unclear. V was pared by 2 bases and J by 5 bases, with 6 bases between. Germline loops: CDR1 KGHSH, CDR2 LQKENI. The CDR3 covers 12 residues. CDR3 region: CASSPAVETQYF. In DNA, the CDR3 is TGTGCCAGCTCACCAGCAGTGGAGACCCAGTACTTC.

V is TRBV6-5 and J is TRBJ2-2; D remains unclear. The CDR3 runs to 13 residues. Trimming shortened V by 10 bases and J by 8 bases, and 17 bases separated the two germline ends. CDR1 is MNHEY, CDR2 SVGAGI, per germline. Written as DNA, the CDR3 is TGTGCCACTCTACCAGGTTCTCGGGGGGAGCTGTTTTTT. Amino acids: CATLPGSRGELFF.

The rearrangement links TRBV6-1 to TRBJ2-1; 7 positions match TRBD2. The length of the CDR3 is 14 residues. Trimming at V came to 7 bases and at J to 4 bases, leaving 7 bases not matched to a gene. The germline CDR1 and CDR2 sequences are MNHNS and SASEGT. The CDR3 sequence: CASKAAGRYNEQFF. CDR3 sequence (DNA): TGTGCCAGCAAGGCAGCGGGGCGTTACAATGAGCAGTTCTTC.

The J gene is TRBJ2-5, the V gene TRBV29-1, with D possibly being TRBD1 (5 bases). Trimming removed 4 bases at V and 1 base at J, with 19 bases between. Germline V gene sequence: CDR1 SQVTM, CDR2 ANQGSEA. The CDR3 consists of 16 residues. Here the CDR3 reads CSVAKGSTMPQETQYF. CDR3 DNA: TGCAGCGTTGCCAAGGGGTCTACAATGCCCCAAGAGACCCAGTACTTC.

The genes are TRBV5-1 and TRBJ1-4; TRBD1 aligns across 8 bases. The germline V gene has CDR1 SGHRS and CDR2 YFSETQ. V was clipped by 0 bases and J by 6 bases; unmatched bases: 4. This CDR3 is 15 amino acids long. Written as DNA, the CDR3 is TGCGCCAGCAGCTTGGTCAGGGGGCTTGATGAAAAACTGTTTTTT. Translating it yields CASSLVRGLDEKLFF. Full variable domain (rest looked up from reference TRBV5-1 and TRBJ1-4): KAGVTQTPRYLIKTRGQQVTLSCSPISGHRSVSWYQQTPGQGLQFLFEYFSETQRNKGNFPGRFSGRQFSNSRSEMNVSTLELGDSALYLCASSLVRGLDEKLFFGSGTQLSVL.

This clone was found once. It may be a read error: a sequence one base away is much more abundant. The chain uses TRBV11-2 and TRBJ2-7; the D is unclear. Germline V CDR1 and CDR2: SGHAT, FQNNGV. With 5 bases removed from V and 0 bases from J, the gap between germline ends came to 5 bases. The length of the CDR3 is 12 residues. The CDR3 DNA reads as TGTGCCAGCAGCGCACCCTCCTACGAGCAGTACTTC. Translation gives CASSAPSYEQYF.

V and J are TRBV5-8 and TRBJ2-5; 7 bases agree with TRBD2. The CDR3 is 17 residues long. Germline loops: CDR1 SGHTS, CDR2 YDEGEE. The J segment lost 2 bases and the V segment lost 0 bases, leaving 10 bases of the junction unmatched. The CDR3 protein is CASSLGLARTVQETQYF. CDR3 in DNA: TGTGCCAGCAGCTTGGGACTAGCAAGGACGGTTCAAGAGACCCAGTACTTC.

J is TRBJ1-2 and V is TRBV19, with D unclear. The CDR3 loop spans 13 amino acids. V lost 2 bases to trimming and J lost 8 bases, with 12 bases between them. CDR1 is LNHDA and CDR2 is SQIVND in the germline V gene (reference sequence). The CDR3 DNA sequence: TGTGCCAGTAGTATACCTGCACCGGGGGGCTACACCTTC. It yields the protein CASSIPAPGGYTF. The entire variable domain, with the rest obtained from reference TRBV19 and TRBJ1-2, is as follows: DGGITQSPKYLFRKEGQNVTLSCEQNLNHDAMYWYRQDPGQGLRLIYYSQIVNDFQKGDIAEGYSVSREKKESFPLTVTSAQKNPTAFYLCASSIPAPGGYTFGSGTRLTVV.

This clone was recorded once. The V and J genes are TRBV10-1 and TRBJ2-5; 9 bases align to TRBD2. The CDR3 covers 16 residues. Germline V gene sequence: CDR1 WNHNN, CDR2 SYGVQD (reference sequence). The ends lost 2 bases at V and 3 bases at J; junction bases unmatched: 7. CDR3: CASSEAGTSSEETQYF. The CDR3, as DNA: TGCGCCAGCAGTGAGGCTGGGACTAGCTCTGAAGAGACCCAGTACTTC.

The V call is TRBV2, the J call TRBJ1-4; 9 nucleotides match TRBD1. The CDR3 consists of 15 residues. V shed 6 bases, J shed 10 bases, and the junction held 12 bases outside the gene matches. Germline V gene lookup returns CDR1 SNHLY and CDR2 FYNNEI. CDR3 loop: CASSPQGAQGAKLFF. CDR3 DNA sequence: TGTGCCAGCAGCCCACAGGGGGCGCAGGGTGCAAAACTGTTTTTT.

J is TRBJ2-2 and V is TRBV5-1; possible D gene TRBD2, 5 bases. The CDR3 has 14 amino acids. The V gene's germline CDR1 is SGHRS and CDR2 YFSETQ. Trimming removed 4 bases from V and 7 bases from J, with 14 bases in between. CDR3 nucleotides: TGCGCCAGCAGCAAGATCCCCGGGGACGGGGAGCTGTTTTTT. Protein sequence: CASSKIPGDGELFF.

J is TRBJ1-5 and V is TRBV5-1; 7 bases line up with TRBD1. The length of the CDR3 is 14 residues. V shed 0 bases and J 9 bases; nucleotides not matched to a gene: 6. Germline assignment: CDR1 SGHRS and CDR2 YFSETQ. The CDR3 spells CASSLGQGLGPQHF. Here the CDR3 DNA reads TGCGCCAGCAGCTTGGGACAGGGACTGGGGCCCCAGCATTTT.

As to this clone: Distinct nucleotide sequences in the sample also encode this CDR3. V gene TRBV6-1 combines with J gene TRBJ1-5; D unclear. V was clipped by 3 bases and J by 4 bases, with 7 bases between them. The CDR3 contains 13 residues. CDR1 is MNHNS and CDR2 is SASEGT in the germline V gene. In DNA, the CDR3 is TGTGCCAGCAGTGAGACGAGTAATCAGCCCCAGCATTTT. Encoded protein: CASSETSNQPQHF.

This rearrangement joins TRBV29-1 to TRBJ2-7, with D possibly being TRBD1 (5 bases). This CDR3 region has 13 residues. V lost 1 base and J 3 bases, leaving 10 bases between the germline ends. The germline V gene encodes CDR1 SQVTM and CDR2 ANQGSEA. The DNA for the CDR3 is TGCAGCGTTGAAGGCACGCAGGGCTACGAGCAGTACTTC. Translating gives CSVEGTQGYEQYF.

The chain's CDR3 is CASSDYQEAFF. CDR3 in DNA: TGTGCCAGCAGTGATTACCAAGAAGCTTTCTTT. The chain has TRBV2 and TRBJ1-1; no firm D call. Germline CDR1 and CDR2: SNHLY and FYNNEI. The CDR3 consists of 11 residues. Trimming removed 3 bases at V and 8 bases at J, with 7 bases between.

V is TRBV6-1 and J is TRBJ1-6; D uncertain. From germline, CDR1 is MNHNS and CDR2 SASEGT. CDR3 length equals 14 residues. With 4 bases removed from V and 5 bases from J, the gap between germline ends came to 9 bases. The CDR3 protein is CASSADKHNSPLHF. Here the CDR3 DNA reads TGTGCCAGCAGTGCCGACAAGCATAATTCACCCCTCCACTTT.

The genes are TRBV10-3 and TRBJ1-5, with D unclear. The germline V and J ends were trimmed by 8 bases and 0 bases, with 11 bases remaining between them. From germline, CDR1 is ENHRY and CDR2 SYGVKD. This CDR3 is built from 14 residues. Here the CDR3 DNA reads TGTGCCATCGCCGGGCCAGATAGCAATCAGCCCCAGCATTTT. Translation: CAIAGPDSNQPQHF.

DNA of the CDR3: TGTGCCAGCAGCTTTGACAGGGCCGGGAGCTCCTATAATTCACCCCTCCACTTT. Amino acids: CASSFDRAGSSYNSPLHF. The chain employs TRBV7-8 and TRBJ1-6; 7 bases line up with TRBD1. J lost 0 bases, V lost 3 bases, and 8 bases had no gene match. This CDR3 spans 18 amino acids. CDR1 is SGHVS and CDR2 is FQNEAQ in the germline V gene.

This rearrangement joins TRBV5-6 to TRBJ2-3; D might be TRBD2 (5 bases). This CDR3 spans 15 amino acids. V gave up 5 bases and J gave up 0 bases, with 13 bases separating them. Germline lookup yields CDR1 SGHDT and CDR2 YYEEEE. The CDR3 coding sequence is TGTGCCAGCAGTCCGACTACCCCTAGCACAGATACGCAGTATTTT. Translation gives CASSPTTPSTDTQYF. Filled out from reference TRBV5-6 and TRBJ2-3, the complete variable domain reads DAGVTQSPTHLIKTRGQQVTLRCSPKSGHDTVSWYQQALGQGPQFIFQYYEEEERQRGNFPDRFSGHQFPNYSSELNVNALLLGDSALYLCASSPTTPSTDTQYFGPGTRLTVL.